Below are 27 T cell receptor beta chains sequenced from a single sample in a study of cytomegalovirus exposure and HLA in healthy donors (TCRdb year 2017). The library came from the immunoSEQ multiplex PCR assay. A mixture of 60 forward primers for TCR Vbeta segments and 13 reverse primers for TCR Jbeta segments was used in the multiplex PCR. TCRdb holds this immuneACCESS table with in-frame rearrangements only. Some clones are missing; in checked studies, unresolved V genes explain under half, and the rest has no known cause. The sample table lists about 200,000 clones, around 80% of them with a count of one. The ten largest clonotypes hold roughly 0.22% of the sample. The sample consisted of PBMCs. The receptors come from a girl aged 2-10 years in good health and CMV-seronegative.

This clone was seen a few times. The chain couples TRBV4-1 to TRBJ1-6; D is unclear. Germline assignment: CDR1 MGHRA and CDR2 YSYEKL. V gave up 2 bases and J gave up 9 bases, with 8 bases separating them. The CDR3 is 13 amino acids. This CDR3 reads CASSQPPVSPLHF. CDR3 DNA sequence: TGCGCCAGCAGCCAACCCCCCGTTTCACCCCTCCACTTT.

The chain employs TRBV5-4 and TRBJ2-3, with 11 bases that match TRBD2. CDR3 size: 15 residues. The germline CDR1 and CDR2 sequences are SGHNT and YYREEE (reference sequence). V shed 4 bases and J 4 bases; nucleotides not matched to a gene: 5. CDR3 in amino acids: CASSPPSGGPDTQYF. CDR3 nucleotides: TGTGCCAGCAGCCCCCCTAGCGGGGGGCCAGATACGCAGTATTTT.

V gene TRBV10-2 combines with J gene TRBJ1-5; possibly TRBD1 for D (6 bases). Germline V gene sequence: CDR1 WSHSY, CDR2 SAAADI. The V end lost 6 bases, the J end lost 4 bases, and 13 bases lay between the germline ends. The CDR3 consists of 14 residues. Here the CDR3 DNA reads TGCGCCAGCAGAGAGGACAGACCTAATCAGCCCCAGCATTTT. Protein sequence: CASREDRPNQPQHF.

The chain employs TRBV4-1 and TRBJ1-2; 7 bases line up with TRBD1. This CDR3 spans 15 amino acids. The V segment lost 0 bases and the J segment 2 bases; nucleotides outside the gene matches: 3. Germline V CDR1 and CDR2: MGHRA, YSYEKL. The CDR3 coding sequence is TGCGCCAGCAGCCAAGATAGGGGGCGAAACTATGGCTACACCTTC. Protein sequence: CASSQDRGRNYGYTF.

This chain uses TRBV5-1 with TRBJ1-1; D might be TRBD1 (5 bases). CDR3 size: 15 residues. Germline V gene lookup returns CDR1 SGHRS and CDR2 YFSETQ. V was clipped by 1 base and J by 5 bases, with 15 bases between them. The DNA of the CDR3 is TGCGCCAGCAGCTTGAGTGGTGGGCAGGGTACTGAAGCTTTCTTT. Its translation is CASSLSGGQGTEAFF.

The chain uses TRBV6-5 and TRBJ1-2; TRBD1 matches 7 bases. Germline trimming cut 6 bases from V and 0 bases from J; bases unmatched to any gene: 7. Per germline, CDR1 MNHEY and CDR2 SVGAGI. The CDR3 has 15 amino acids. The CDR3 bases are TGTGCCAGCAGGGGACAGCGGACTACTAACTATGGCTACACCTTC. Translated: CASRGQRTTNYGYTF.

The chain employs TRBV7-9 and TRBJ2-7, with TRBD1 matching over 12 bases. This CDR3 spans 17 amino acids. The V gene's germline CDR1 is SEHNR and CDR2 FQNEAQ (reference sequence). J gave up 6 bases and V 5 bases, and 14 bases lay outside the gene matches. CDR3 nucleotide sequence: TGTGCCAGCAGCATAGACTTCGGGGGACAGGGGGCTTTCGAGCAGTACTTC. Its protein is CASSIDFGGQGAFEQYF. Supplemented by reference TRBV7-9 and TRBJ2-7, the full variable domain reads DTGVSQNPRHKITKRGQNVTFRCDPISEHNRLYWYRQTLGQGPEFLTYFQNEAQLEKSRLLSDRFSAERPKGSFSTLEIQRTEQGDSAMYLCASSIDFGGQGAFEQYFGPGTRLTVT.

The V and J genes are TRBV15 and TRBJ2-5; D remains ambiguous. V lost 0 bases, J lost 3 bases, and 5 bases lay in between. This CDR3 spans 13 amino acids. The germline V gene has CDR1 LNHNV and CDR2 YYDKDF (reference sequence). CDR3 in DNA: TGTGCCACCAGCAGAGACCAGAAAGAGACCCAGTACTTC. As protein: CATSRDQKETQYF.

V usage is TRBV11-3 and J usage is TRBJ2-7, with 10 bases that match TRBD1. The CDR3 is made up of 14 amino acids. V was pared by 4 bases and J by 9 bases, with 9 bases of the junction left unmatched. Germline V gene data show CDR1 as SGHNT and CDR2 as YENEEA. CDR3 residues: CASSSAGTGDVQYF. CDR3 DNA: TGTGCCAGCAGCTCCGCCGGGACAGGGGACGTGCAGTACTTC.

The rearrangement links TRBV2 to TRBJ1-5; D is unclear. The germline gives CDR1 SNHLY, CDR2 FYNNEI. V gave up 2 bases and J gave up 7 bases, with 12 bases separating them. The CDR3 consists of 14 residues. CDR3 nucleotide sequence: TGTGCCAGCAGTGAAATTCAGAGGTTCCAGCCCCAGCATTTT. Translated: CASSEIQRFQPQHF.

V and J are TRBV5-1 and TRBJ1-1; tentatively, D is TRBD1 (6 bases). The CDR3 runs to 16 residues. Germline lookup yields CDR1 SGHRS and CDR2 YFSETQ. V was trimmed by 0 bases and J by 1 base, leaving 13 bases between them. The CDR3 reads CASSLAAQGRNTEAFF. The CDR3 coding sequence is TGCGCCAGCAGCTTGGCCGCACAGGGTAGGAACACTGAAGCTTTCTTT. Full variable domain (remainder filled in from reference TRBV5-1 and TRBJ1-1): KAGVTQTPRYLIKTRGQQVTLSCSPISGHRSVSWYQQTPGQGLQFLFEYFSETQRNKGNFPGRFSGRQFSNSRSEMNVSTLELGDSALYLCASSLAAQGRNTEAFFGQGTRLTVV.

V gene TRBV7-2 combines with J gene TRBJ1-5, with 8 bases that match TRBD1. The germline V gene encodes CDR1 SGHTA and CDR2 FQGNSA. J was trimmed by 1 base and V by 1 base; bases with no gene match: 9. The CDR3 is 18 amino acids. CDR3 bases: TGTGCCAGCAGCTTAGTGGCAGGGGGCCGGACGAGCAATCAGCCCCAGCATTTT. This translates into CASSLVAGGRTSNQPQHF.

This chain connects TRBV4-2 to TRBJ1-4; possible D gene TRBD1, 6 bases. The germline V gene has CDR1 LGHNA and CDR2 YNFKEQ. CDR3 length: 15 residues. Trimming took off 7 bases at V and 4 bases at J, with 16 bases between the two ends. CDR3: CASTSGGADNEKLFF. CDR3 nucleotides: TGTGCCAGCACCTCCGGGGGGGCTGATAATGAAAAACTGTTTTTT.

This clone was seen only once. The chain employs TRBV5-1 and TRBJ1-6; 9 bases align to TRBD1. The J segment lost 7 bases and the V segment lost 4 bases, leaving 9 bases of the junction unmatched. The CDR3 is 16 amino acids. Germline V gives CDR1 SGHRS, CDR2 YFSETQ. CDR3 sequence: CASSPQQGASNSPLHF. In DNA form, the CDR3 reads TGCGCCAGCAGCCCACAACAGGGGGCCTCGAATTCACCCCTCCACTTT.

This chain uses TRBV2 with TRBJ1-2; D is uncertain. Trimming took off 1 base at V and 4 bases at J, with 13 bases between the two ends. The CDR3 is made up of 15 amino acids. Germline-derived CDR1 and CDR2 are SNHLY and FYNNEI. CDR3 region: CASSEEAGSGYGYTF. In DNA, the CDR3 is TGTGCCAGCAGTGAAGAGGCGGGGTCTGGCTATGGCTACACCTTC.

The chain recombines TRBV19 with TRBJ2-5, with 8 nucleotides matching TRBD2. The end of the DNA is better explained by TRBJ2-7, so the J call may be wrong. This CDR3 is built from 15 residues. CDR1 LNHDA and CDR2 SQIVND come from the germline V gene (reference sequence). The CDR3 region is CASSMVAGGPYEQYF. In DNA, the CDR3 is TGTGCCAGTAGTATGGTGGCGGGAGGTCCCTACGAGCAGTACTTC.

This clone was recorded a few times. Other DNA sequences in this specimen translate into the identical CDR3. The V call is TRBV19, the J call TRBJ2-6; no clear D. This CDR3 contains 14 residues. CDR1 and CDR2 from the germline V gene are LNHDA and SQIVND (reference sequence). Trimming removed 8 bases at V and 0 bases at J, with 8 bases between. CDR3 loop: CASLGHSGANVLTF. In nucleotides, the CDR3 is TGTGCCAGTTTGGGCCACTCTGGGGCCAACGTCCTGACTTTC.

This clone was counted once. The gene calls are TRBV9 and TRBJ1-1; D perhaps matches TRBD1 (6 bases). The germline gives CDR1 SGDLS, CDR2 YYNGEE. Trimming stripped 0 bases from V and 3 bases from J, with 18 bases between. The CDR3 consists of 17 residues. Here the CDR3 reads CASSVAEGGKFDTEAFF. In nucleotides, the CDR3 is TGTGCCAGCAGCGTAGCTGAGGGGGGGAAATTTGACACTGAAGCTTTCTTT.

The chain recombines TRBV19 with TRBJ2-7; TRBD1 matches at 9 bases. Germline V gene data show CDR1 as LNHDA and CDR2 as SQIVND (reference sequence). V was pared by 7 bases and J by 6 bases, with 13 bases of the junction left unmatched. This CDR3 is built from 15 residues. The CDR3 loop is CASNSPGQGSLEQYF. The CDR3 DNA reads TGTGCCAGTAATTCACCGGGACAGGGTTCCCTCGAGCAGTACTTC.

The chain is built from TRBV7-8 and TRBJ2-7; 7 nucleotides agree with TRBD1. Germline values: CDR1 SGHVS, CDR2 FQNEAQ. Losses at the gene ends were 1 base for V and 0 bases for J; bases not matched to a gene: 0. This CDR3 comprises 14 residues. The CDR3 DNA follows: TGTGCCAGCAGCTTAGACAGGGGCTCCTACGAGCAGTACTTC. Translated, it gives CASSLDRGSYEQYF.

The chain carries TRBV27 and TRBJ2-7; 9 bases align to TRBD1. Trimming at V came to 8 bases and at J to 1 base, leaving 3 bases not matched to a gene. Germline V gives CDR1 MNHEY, CDR2 SMNVEV (reference sequence). CDR3 length: 13 amino acids. The CDR3 reads CASVGQGSYEQYF. CDR3 nucleotides: TGTGCCAGCGTGGGACAGGGTTCCTACGAGCAGTACTTC.

The J gene is TRBJ2-1, the V gene TRBV7-9; a possible D gene is TRBD2 (5 bases). Per germline, CDR1 SEHNR and CDR2 FQNEAQ (reference sequence). The length of the CDR3 is 11 residues. The V end lost 5 bases, the J end lost 8 bases, and 7 bases lay between the germline ends. For the CDR3, the DNA is TGTGCCAGCAGCGGAGGCCATGAGCAGTTCTTC. Protein: CASSGGHEQFF.

The rearrangement uses TRBV4-1 and TRBJ2-1, with D hard to call. Germline V lookup: CDR1 MGHRA, CDR2 YSYEKL. The CDR3 runs 16 residues. V lost 0 bases to trimming and J lost 3 bases, with 12 bases between them. The CDR3 sequence is CASSQEIQRIYNEQFF. The CDR3 DNA follows: TGCGCCAGCAGCCAAGAGATCCAGAGGATCTACAATGAGCAGTTCTTC.

DNA for the CDR3: TGTGCCAGCAGTGAAGTGACAGAAAATCAGCCCCAGCATTTT. The encoded protein is CASSEVTENQPQHF. The chain couples TRBV2 to TRBJ1-5, with D possibly being TRBD1 (5 bases). This CDR3 is built from 14 residues. V dropped 1 base and J dropped 4 bases, with 8 bases sitting between them. CDR1 is SNHLY and CDR2 is FYNNEI in the germline V gene. Full variable domain (missing parts from reference TRBV2 and TRBJ1-5): EPEVTQTPSHQVTQMGQEVILRCVPISNHLYFYWYRQILGQKVEFLVSFYNNEISEKSEIFDDQFSVERPDGSNFTLKIRSTKLEDSAMYFCASSEVTENQPQHFGDGTRLSIL.

The chain has TRBV7-9 and TRBJ2-6; 7 bases are a match to TRBD2. V was pared by 7 bases and J by 4 bases, with 4 bases of the junction left unmatched. Germline CDR1 is SEHNR and CDR2 is FQNEAQ (reference sequence). This CDR3 has 14 amino acids. CDR3 DNA sequence: TGTGCCAGCACCCTGGGAGGGGGGGCCAACGTCCTGACTTTC. This translates into CASTLGGGANVLTF.

This sequence joins TRBV25-1 and TRBJ1-4, with 7 bases aligning to TRBD1. Trimming at V came to 3 bases and at J to 4 bases, leaving 11 bases not matched to a gene. The length of the CDR3 is 17 residues. The germline V gene has CDR1 MGHDK and CDR2 SYGVNS. The CDR3 DNA reads as TGTGCCAGCAGTGACCGGGACAGTTTAGCCCTTAATGAAAAACTGTTTTTT. This codes for CASSDRDSLALNEKLFF.

This chain connects TRBV12-5 to TRBJ2-1, with 11 bases identical to TRBD2. This CDR3 has 14 residues. V gave up 5 bases and J gave up 6 bases; unmatched junction bases: 3. Germline CDR1 reads LGHNT; CDR2 reads FRNRAP. DNA for the CDR3: TGTGCTAGTGGTCTAGCGGGAGGAGGCAATGAGCAGTTCTTC. This translates into CASGLAGGGNEQFF.